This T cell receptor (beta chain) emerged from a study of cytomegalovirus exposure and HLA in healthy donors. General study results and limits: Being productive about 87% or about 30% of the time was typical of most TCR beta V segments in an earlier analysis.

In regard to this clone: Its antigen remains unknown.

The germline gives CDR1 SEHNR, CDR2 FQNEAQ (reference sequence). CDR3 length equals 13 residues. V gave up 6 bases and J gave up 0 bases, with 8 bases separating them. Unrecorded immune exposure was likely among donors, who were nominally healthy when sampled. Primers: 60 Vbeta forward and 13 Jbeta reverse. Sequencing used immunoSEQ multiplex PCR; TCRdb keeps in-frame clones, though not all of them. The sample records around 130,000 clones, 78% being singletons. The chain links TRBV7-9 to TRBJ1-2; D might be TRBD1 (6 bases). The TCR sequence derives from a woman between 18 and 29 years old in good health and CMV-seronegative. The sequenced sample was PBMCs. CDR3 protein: CASSPGANYGYTF. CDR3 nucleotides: TGTGCCAGCAGTCCAGGGGCTAACTATGGCTACACCTTC.